What follows is one TCR beta chain and its context. This specimen comes from a study of T cell changes during pregnancy in multiple sclerosis. The CDR3 has 12 residues. The germline gives CDR1 SGHTA, CDR2 FQGNSA. V lost 4 bases, J lost 7 bases, and 11 bases lay in between. The table came from immunoSEQ multiplex PCR; TCRdb's copy has only in-frame clones and leaves some out. The data show nearly 40,000 clones, about 92% seen once. The chain carries TRBV7-2 and TRBJ2-7; D is possibly TRBD2 (5 bases). The sequencing here drew on CD4+ T cells from peripheral blood mononuclear cells, taken in the third trimester of pregnancy. The receptor's source is a female donor with multiple sclerosis, enrolled in a pregnancy study. The CDR3 region is CASSYTRAEQYF. CDR3 coding DNA: TGTGCCAGCAGCTATACTAGAGCGGAGCAGTACTTC.